This T cell receptor beta chain was profiled in a study of HIV-infected patients and healthy controls. Study background: Total CDR3 counts per chain did not differ significantly between patients and controls. Notes on the study in general: MAIT alpha-chain CDR3s were frequent in healthy controls, depleted in HIV+.

V lost 5 bases to trimming and J lost 4 bases; unmatched junction nucleotides: 6. This CDR3 is 15 amino acids long. Around 530 ng RNA was reverse transcribed with alpha and beta constant-region primers. Using multiplexing indices, alpha and beta chain libraries were generated apart by chain-specific third strand synthesis. Ligation attached cDNA to a 5' RACE adapter that carried a random hexamer and SP2 site. A 12-nucleotide barcode per molecule came from two concatenated random hexamers added pre-amplification. From the 5' RACE reads, TCRdb called clonotypes with MiXCR, one entry per CDR3 protein. This sample has approximately 13,000 distinct CDR3 sequences, with roughly an eighth found just once. This clonotype was counted many times. The antigen remains unidentified. Follow-up blood was drawn about 14 weeks, roughly three months, after antiretroviral therapy began. Whole blood was used without fractionation, so all unsorted peripheral T cells were included.

The chain uses TRBV12-3 or TRBV12-4 and TRBJ2-3, with 10 bases that match TRBD2. The sequences come from blood, collected during antiretroviral therapy. The TCR originated in an adult with HIV infection. The donor label of this sample is uncertain. The CDR3 reads CASSPLAGAADTQYF. The CDR3, as DNA: TGTGCCAGCAGTCCCCTAGCGGGAGCTGCAGATACGCAGTATTTT.